The 19 T cell receptor beta chains in this list originate from one sample, sequenced in a study of blood T cell repertoires in COVID-19. Only in-frame clones appear in the TCRdb table, and some are missing; sequencing was by immunoSEQ multiplex PCR. Of 28,000 or so clones in the sample, 80% to 90% were seen once. Input material: peripheral blood. These receptors all come from a woman aged 50 to 60 with active COVID-19.

This CDR3 reads CASRINRGEKLFF. CDR3 DNA sequence: TGTGCCAGCAGGATAAACAGGGGCGAAAAACTGTTTTTT. The chain has TRBV6-5 and TRBJ1-4, with TRBD1 matching over 7 bases. The J segment lost 8 bases and the V segment lost 6 bases, leaving 6 bases of the junction unmatched. The CDR3 consists of 13 residues. Germline V gene data show CDR1 as MNHEY and CDR2 as SVGAGI.

The chain uses TRBV29-1 and TRBJ2-7; 8 bases line up with TRBD1. The ends lost 5 bases at V and 5 bases at J; junction bases unmatched: 8. Germline CDR1 SQVTM, CDR2 ANQGSEA. This CDR3 spans 13 amino acids. This CDR3 is CSVRDRSFHEQYF. Written as DNA, the CDR3 is TGCAGCGTTCGGGACAGGAGCTTCCACGAGCAGTACTTC.

The chain recombines TRBV5-1 with TRBJ1-1; a weak D match, TRBD1 (5 bases). The CDR3 has 13 residues. Germline values: CDR1 SGHRS, CDR2 YFSETQ. Trimming removed 5 bases at V and 4 bases at J, with 12 bases between. This chain's CDR3 is CASRLGGVTEAFF. The CDR3 DNA is TGCGCCAGCAGACTGGGGGGAGTCACTGAAGCTTTCTTT.

The chain has TRBV18 and TRBJ2-5; 7 bases match TRBD1. V gave up 3 bases and J gave up 5 bases; unmatched junction bases: 12. This CDR3 region has 16 residues. The germline V gene encodes CDR1 KGHSH and CDR2 LQKENI. CDR3 DNA sequence: TGTGCCAGCTCACCTAACAGGGGCTCGAGGGGGGAGACCCAGTACTTC. Protein: CASSPNRGSRGETQYF.

The gene calls are TRBV29-1 and TRBJ1-2, with D possibly matching TRBD1 (6 bases). With 1 base removed from V and 4 bases from J, the gap between germline ends came to 19 bases. The CDR3 spans 16 residues. CDR1 is SQVTM, CDR2 ANQGSEA, per germline. CDR3 DNA sequence: TGCAGCGTTGAAGGTGTAGGCAGGGGAAATTTCTATGGCTACACCTTC. This translates into CSVEGVGRGNFYGYTF. Variable domain in full (rest from reference TRBV29-1 and TRBJ1-2): SAVISQKPSRDICQRGTSLTIQCQVDSQVTMMFWYRQQPGQSLTLIATANQGSEATYESGFVIDKFPISRPNLTFSTLTVSNMSPEDSSIYLCSVEGVGRGNFYGYTFGSGTRLTVV.

This chain joins TRBV19 and TRBJ2-7; D is ambiguous. Trimming pared 6 bases from V and 3 bases from J, leaving 18 bases between. The CDR3 is made up of 15 amino acids. Germline-derived CDR1 and CDR2 are LNHDA and SQIVND (reference sequence). The CDR3: CASSPTISNFYEQYF. The CDR3 nucleotides read TGTGCCAGTAGCCCCACAATATCCAATTTCTACGAGCAGTACTTC.

CDR3 loop: CASSEMYGRGPGETQYF. DNA of the CDR3: TGTGCCAGCAGTGAAATGTATGGCAGGGGGCCGGGAGAGACCCAGTACTTC. The rearrangement joins TRBV2 to TRBJ2-5; 8 nucleotides line up with TRBD1. The trim removed 2 bases at V and 4 bases at J, leaving 12 bases unmatched. Germline-derived CDR1 and CDR2 are SNHLY and FYNNEI. The CDR3 extends over 17 amino acids.

This clone came up once. The J gene is TRBJ2-3, the V gene TRBV20-1, with 10 bases fitting TRBD2. The J segment lost 11 bases and the V segment lost 3 bases, leaving 2 bases of the junction unmatched. There are 11 residues in the CDR3. Germline V lookup: CDR1 DFQATT, CDR2 SNEGSKA (reference sequence). Here the CDR3 reads CSASASGGQYF. The CDR3, as DNA: TGCAGTGCTAGCGCTAGCGGGGGGCAGTATTTT.

The rearrangement uses TRBV9 and TRBJ2-1; the match to TRBD2 covers 7 bases. Per the germline V gene, CDR1 is SGDLS and CDR2 is YYNGEE. With 0 bases clipped from V and 2 bases from J, the junction kept 11 bases outside the gene matches. CDR3 length: 18 amino acids. CDR3 region: CASSVEGRSGLTYNEQFF. DNA of the CDR3: TGTGCCAGCAGCGTAGAAGGGCGTAGCGGGTTAACCTACAATGAGCAGTTCTTC. Supplemented by reference TRBV9 and TRBJ2-1, the full variable domain reads DSGVTQTPKHLITATGQRVTLRCSPRSGDLSVYWYQQSLDQGLQFLIQYYNGEERAKGNILERFSAQQFPDLHSELNLSSLELGDSALYFCASSVEGRSGLTYNEQFFGPGTRLTVL.

CDR3 sequence reads: CASSFRDSNEKLFF. CDR3 coding DNA: TGCGCCAGCAGCTTCCGGGACAGTAATGAAAAACTGTTTTTT. The chain recombines TRBV5-1 with TRBJ1-4; TRBD1 matches 7 bases. The CDR3 contains 14 residues. Per germline, CDR1 SGHRS and CDR2 YFSETQ. V trimming: 2 bases; J trimming: 4 bases; junction bases outside the gene matches: 2.

The V gene is TRBV15, the J gene TRBJ2-2; perhaps TRBD1 as D (5 bases). CDR3 size: 17 residues. Germline V gene data show CDR1 as LNHNV and CDR2 as YYDKDF (reference sequence). Between the trimmed V and J ends, which lost 1 base and 0 bases, there was a span of 12 bases. CDR3 nucleotides: TGTGCCACCAGCAGAGTTAGGGGCGCTTCGAACACCGGGGAGCTGTTTTTT. Its translation is CATSRVRGASNTGELFF.

The chain has TRBV30 and TRBJ2-3; 11 nucleotides agree with TRBD2. This CDR3 is built from 16 residues. Germline assignment: CDR1 GTSNPN and CDR2 SVGIG (reference sequence). V lost 5 bases and J lost 3; bases outside the gene matches: 10. The CDR3 DNA reads as TGTGCCTGGGGGATGGGCCTAGCGGGAGGTACAGATACGCAGTATTTT. This sequence encodes CAWGMGLAGGTDTQYF.

V and J are TRBV5-8 and TRBJ2-1, with 11 bases lining up with TRBD2. V lost 1 base to trimming and J lost 0 bases; unmatched junction nucleotides: 12. The CDR3 length is 20 residues. Per the germline V gene, CDR1 is SGHTS and CDR2 is YDEGEE. The CDR3 coding sequence is TGTGCCAGCAGCTTGCTGAGACTAGCGGGATCACACAGCTCCTACAATGAGCAGTTCTTC. Protein sequence: CASSLLRLAGSHSSYNEQFF.

The chain couples TRBV28 to TRBJ2-7; weak D call: TRBD1 (5 bases). V was trimmed by 5 bases and J by 5 bases, leaving 19 bases between them. This CDR3 region has 15 residues. The germline gives CDR1 MDHEN, CDR2 SYDVKM. CDR3 region: CASSTPTGPLHEQYF. CDR3 sequence (DNA): TGTGCCAGCAGTACCCCAACAGGCCCCCTACACGAGCAGTACTTC.

CDR3 protein: CASSVGPGNEKLFF. The CDR3 DNA follows: TGTGCCAGCAGCGTAGGGCCAGGGAATGAAAAACTGTTTTTT. J is TRBJ1-4 and V is TRBV9, with D possibly TRBD1 on 5 matching bases. CDR3 length: 14 residues. Germline CDR1 and CDR2: SGDLS and YYNGEE. V lost 0 bases to trimming and J lost 5 bases, with 8 bases between them.

The V and J genes are TRBV5-1 and TRBJ2-2; 7 bases are a match to TRBD1. CDR1 and CDR2 from the germline V gene are SGHRS and YFSETQ. This CDR3 has 16 amino acids. Trimming at V came to 3 bases and at J to 1 base, leaving 6 bases not matched to a gene. The CDR3 loop reads CASSSTGVGNTGELFF. CDR3 nucleotide sequence: TGCGCCAGCAGCTCCACAGGGGTCGGGAACACCGGGGAGCTGTTTTTT.

This sequence joins TRBV25-1 and TRBJ2-3, with no clear D. The CDR3 is made up of 12 amino acids. Germline CDR1 is MGHDK and CDR2 is SYGVNS. Trimming removed 3 bases from V and 7 bases from J, with 8 bases in between. For the CDR3, the DNA is TGTGCCAGCAGTGAGGGCAGGAATACGCAGTATTTT. It codes for CASSEGRNTQYF.

The chain combines TRBV27 with TRBJ1-6, with D uncertain. CDR3 length equals 13 residues. Deletions cut 8 bases from V and 10 bases from J, with 15 bases between. Germline CDR1 MNHEY, CDR2 SMNVEV (reference sequence). The CDR3 is CASRMRGRSPLHF. CDR3 sequence (DNA): TGTGCCAGCCGGATGCGGGGTCGCTCACCCCTCCACTTT.

The chain combines TRBV11-2 with TRBJ2-3; a weak D match, TRBD1 (6 bases). The CDR3 spans 17 residues. V was cut by 0 bases and J by 0 bases, with 13 bases left in between. Germline-derived CDR1 and CDR2 are SGHAT and FQNNGV. DNA of the CDR3: TGTGCCAGCAGCTTAGATCATGGGGGCCATAGCACAGATACGCAGTATTTT. Translation gives CASSLDHGGHSTDTQYF.